This TCR beta chain was documented in a study of blood T cells in healthy people across ages. The ends lost 5 bases at V and 5 bases at J; junction bases unmatched: 18. The CDR3 length is 18 residues. CDR1 and CDR2 from the germline V gene are SGHAT and FQNNGV. Each donor supplied approximately 10 milliliters of peripheral blood. Each sample had at least 6 million PBMCs isolated. Then a second PCR, running roughly 7 to 11 cycles, was carried out with a sample-barcoded 5' primer and a J-beta primer mix. Researchers report that a template-switch adaptor with 12 random nucleotides tagged each cDNA molecule. TCRdb reprocessed the 5' RACE reads with MiXCR, giving one entry per CDR3 protein. The sample yields hundreds of thousands of distinct CDR3 sequences, 45% to 60% seen once.

This clonotype was obtained from a woman of 80 years or more in good health. Source material: blood. This chain uses TRBV11-2 with TRBJ2-3; TRBD2 aligns across 8 bases. The CDR3 region is CASSRQPRGGRVGDTQYF. The CDR3 nucleotides are TGTGCCAGCAGCCGCCAACCACGCGGGGGGCGCGTAGGAGATACGCAGTATTTT. The full variable domain, completed using reference TRBV11-2 and TRBJ2-3, is EAGVAQSPRYKIIEKRQSVAFWCNPISGHATLYWYQQILGQGPKLLIQFQNNGVVDDSQLPKDRFSAERLKGVDSTLKIQPAKLEDSAVYLCASSRQPRGGRVGDTQYFGPGTRLTVL.